The next 8 T cell receptor beta chains were all read from a single sample in a study of blood T cell repertoires in COVID-19. Using immunoSEQ multiplex PCR, the repertoire was profiled, and TCRdb retains in-frame clones only, with some absent. The sample lists approximately 200,000 clones, approximately 80% occurring once. The sequenced material came from peripheral blood. The receptors were gathered from a woman of 80 years or more with acute or convalescent COVID-19.

V usage is TRBV6-2 or TRBV6-3 and J usage is TRBJ2-7, with TRBD2 as a possible D gene (6 bases). Trimming removed 3 bases at V and 3 bases at J, with 21 bases between. The germline V gene has CDR1 MNHEY and CDR2 SVGEGT. The CDR3 is made up of 17 amino acids. The CDR3 DNA follows: TGTGCCAGCAGTTATCCTCCTACCGGGACTGGGCTCTACGAGCAGTACTTC. Translation: CASSYPPTGTGLYEQYF.

This rearrangement joins TRBV27 to TRBJ1-6; perhaps TRBD1 as D (6 bases). This CDR3 comprises 15 residues. The germline CDR1 and CDR2 sequences are MNHEY and SMNVEV (reference sequence). Trimming removed 6 bases from V and 3 bases from J, with 12 bases in between. Here the CDR3 reads CASSSDSVYNSPLHF. The CDR3 DNA reads TGTGCCAGCAGCTCGGACAGTGTCTATAATTCACCCCTCCACTTT.

This clone appeared a single time. The chain has TRBV2 and TRBJ2-1; TRBD2 aligns across 10 bases. The ends lost 6 bases at V and 8 bases at J; junction bases unmatched: 7. The CDR3 is made up of 14 amino acids. Germline-derived CDR1 and CDR2 are SNHLY and FYNNEI. Here the CDR3 DNA reads TGTGCCAGCAGCCTAAGCGGGGGGGCGTATGAGCAGTTCTTC. Protein sequence: CASSLSGGAYEQFF.

The rearrangement uses TRBV4-3 and TRBJ2-7; 12 positions agree with TRBD2. V lost 1 base and J lost 4; bases outside the gene matches: 2. Germline CDR1 and CDR2: LGHNA and YSLEER. This CDR3 contains 15 residues. The CDR3 coding sequence is TGCGCCAGCAGCCAAGGGACTAGCGGGGAATACGAGCAGTACTTC. Translation: CASSQGTSGEYEQYF.

The rearrangement uses TRBV6-5 and TRBJ2-2, with D possibly TRBD1 on 6 matching bases. The germline V gene has CDR1 MNHEY and CDR2 SVGAGI. This CDR3 spans 13 amino acids. Trimming removed 6 bases from V and 3 bases from J, with 8 bases in between. CDR3 amino acids: CASRDRDTGELFF. CDR3 nucleotide sequence: TGTGCCAGCAGGGACAGAGACACCGGGGAGCTGTTTTTT.

This chain connects TRBV11-2 to TRBJ1-1; D ambiguous. Germline V gene data show CDR1 as SGHAT and CDR2 as FQNNGV. This CDR3 contains 13 residues. Deletions cut 1 base from V and 10 bases from J, with 13 bases between. This CDR3 reads CASSLGVEVPAFF. The CDR3 DNA reads as TGTGCCAGCAGCTTAGGGGTTGAGGTGCCAGCTTTCTTT.

This chain connects TRBV3-1 (or the pseudogene TRBV3-2) to TRBJ2-7, with 10 bases identical to TRBD2. The CDR3 is made up of 19 amino acids. Germline V gives CDR1 LGHDT, CDR2 YNNKEL (reference sequence). The junction had 18 bases not matched to a gene; V was cut back by 4 bases and J by 3 bases. The CDR3 sequence: CASSLSALAGGPVNYEQYF. The DNA of the CDR3 is TGTGCCAGCAGCCTCTCGGCGTTAGCGGGAGGCCCGGTAAACTACGAGCAGTACTTC.

V gene TRBV7-3 combines with J gene TRBJ2-2, with 10 bases fitting TRBD1. This CDR3 has 17 amino acids. CDR1 and CDR2 from the germline V gene are SGHTA and FQGTGA. The J segment lost 2 bases and the V segment lost 5 bases, leaving 8 bases of the junction unmatched. The DNA for the CDR3 is TGTGCCAGCAGCCCCGATGGACAGGGGGGAAACACCGGGGAGCTGTTTTTT. Amino acids: CASSPDGQGGNTGELFF.